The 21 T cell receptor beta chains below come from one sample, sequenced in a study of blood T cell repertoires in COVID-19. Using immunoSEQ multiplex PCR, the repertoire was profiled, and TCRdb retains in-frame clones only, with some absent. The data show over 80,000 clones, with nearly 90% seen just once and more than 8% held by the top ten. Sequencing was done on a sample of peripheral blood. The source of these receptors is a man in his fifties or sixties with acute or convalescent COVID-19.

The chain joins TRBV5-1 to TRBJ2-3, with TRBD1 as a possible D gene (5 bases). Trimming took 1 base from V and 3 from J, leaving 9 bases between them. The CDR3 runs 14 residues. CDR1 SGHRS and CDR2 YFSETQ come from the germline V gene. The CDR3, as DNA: TGCGCCAGCAGCTTGTTAGGGGCGACAGATACGCAGTATTTT. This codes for CASSLLGATDTQYF.

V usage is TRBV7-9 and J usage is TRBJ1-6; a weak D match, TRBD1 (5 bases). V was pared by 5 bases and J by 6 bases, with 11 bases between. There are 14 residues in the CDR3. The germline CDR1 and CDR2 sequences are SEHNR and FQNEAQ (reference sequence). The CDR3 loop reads CASSPSGANSPLHF. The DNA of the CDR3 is TGTGCCAGCAGCCCTAGTGGGGCTAATTCACCCCTCCACTTT.

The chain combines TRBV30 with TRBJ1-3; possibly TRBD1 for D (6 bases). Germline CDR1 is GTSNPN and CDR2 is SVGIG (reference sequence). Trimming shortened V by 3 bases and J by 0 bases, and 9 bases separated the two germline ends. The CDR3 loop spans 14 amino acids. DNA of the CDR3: TGTGCCTGGAGCAGGGGCATCTCTGGAAACACCATATATTTT. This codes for CAWSRGISGNTIYF.

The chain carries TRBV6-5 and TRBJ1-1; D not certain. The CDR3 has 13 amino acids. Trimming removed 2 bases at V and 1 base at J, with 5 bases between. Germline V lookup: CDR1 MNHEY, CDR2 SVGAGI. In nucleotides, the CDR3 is TGTGCCAGCAGTTACAACACGAACACTGAAGCTTTCTTT. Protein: CASSYNTNTEAFF.

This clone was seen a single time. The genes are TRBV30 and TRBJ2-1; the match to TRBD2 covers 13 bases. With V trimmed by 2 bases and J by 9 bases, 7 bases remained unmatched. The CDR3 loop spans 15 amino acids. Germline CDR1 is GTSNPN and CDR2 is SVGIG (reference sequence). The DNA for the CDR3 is TGTGCCTGGAGTACCGGGACTAGCGGGGTTGGTGAGCAGTTCTTC. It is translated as CAWSTGTSGVGEQFF.

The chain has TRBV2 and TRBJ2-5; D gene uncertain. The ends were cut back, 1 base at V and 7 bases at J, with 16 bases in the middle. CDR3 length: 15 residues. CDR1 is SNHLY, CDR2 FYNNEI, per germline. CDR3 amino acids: CASSEGQFGLATQYF. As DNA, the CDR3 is TGTGCCAGCAGTGAAGGACAATTCGGCCTTGCGACCCAGTACTTC.

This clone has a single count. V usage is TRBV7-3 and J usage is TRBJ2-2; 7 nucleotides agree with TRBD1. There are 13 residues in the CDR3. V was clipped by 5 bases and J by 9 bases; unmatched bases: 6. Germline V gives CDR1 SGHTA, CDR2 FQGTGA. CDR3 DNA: TGTGCCAGCAGCCCCGACAGGGATCGGGAGCTGTTTTTT. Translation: CASSPDRDRELFF.

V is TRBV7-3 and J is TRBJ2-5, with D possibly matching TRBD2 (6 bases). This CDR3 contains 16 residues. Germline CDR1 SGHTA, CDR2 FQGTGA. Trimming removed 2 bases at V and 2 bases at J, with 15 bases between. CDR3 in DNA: TGTGCCAGCAGCTTAGAAGGCGGGGCGACACAAGAGACCCAGTACTTC. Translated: CASSLEGGATQETQYF.

The CDR3 here is CASSLGDRSNQPQHF. In DNA form, the CDR3 reads TGTGCCAGCAGCTTGGGGGACAGGAGCAATCAGCCCCAGCATTTT. The V call is TRBV5-6, the J call TRBJ1-5; 8 bases line up with TRBD1. The V segment lost 0 bases and the J segment 1 base; nucleotides outside the gene matches: 0. The CDR3 has 15 residues. The germline V gene has CDR1 SGHDT and CDR2 YYEEEE.

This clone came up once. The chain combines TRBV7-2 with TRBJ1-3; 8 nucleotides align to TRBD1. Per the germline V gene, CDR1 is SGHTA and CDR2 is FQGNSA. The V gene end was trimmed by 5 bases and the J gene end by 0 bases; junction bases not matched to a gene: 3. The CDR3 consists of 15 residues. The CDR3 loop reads CASSRDRGSGNTIYF. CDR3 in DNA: TGTGCCAGCAGCCGCGACAGGGGCTCTGGAAACACCATATATTTT.

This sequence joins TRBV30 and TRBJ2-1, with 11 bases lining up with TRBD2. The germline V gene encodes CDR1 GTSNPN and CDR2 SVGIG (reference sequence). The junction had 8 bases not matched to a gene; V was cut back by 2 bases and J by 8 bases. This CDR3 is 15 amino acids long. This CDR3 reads CAWSWGLAASDEQFF. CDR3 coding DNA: TGTGCCTGGAGTTGGGGACTAGCGGCCTCCGATGAGCAGTTCTTC. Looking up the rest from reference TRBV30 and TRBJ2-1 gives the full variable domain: SQTIHQWPATLVQPVGSPLSLECTVEGTSNPNLYWYRQAAGRGLQLLFYSVGIGQISSEVPQNLSASRPQDRQFILSSKKLLLSDSGFYLCAWSWGLAASDEQFFGPGTRLTVL.

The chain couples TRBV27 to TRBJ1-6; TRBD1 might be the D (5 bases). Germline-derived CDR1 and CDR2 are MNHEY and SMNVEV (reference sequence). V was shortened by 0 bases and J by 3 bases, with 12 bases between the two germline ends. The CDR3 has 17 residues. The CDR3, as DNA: TGTGCCAGCAGTTTATCCCTGTGGGGCAGCTATAATTCACCCCTCCACTTT. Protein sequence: CASSLSLWGSYNSPLHF.

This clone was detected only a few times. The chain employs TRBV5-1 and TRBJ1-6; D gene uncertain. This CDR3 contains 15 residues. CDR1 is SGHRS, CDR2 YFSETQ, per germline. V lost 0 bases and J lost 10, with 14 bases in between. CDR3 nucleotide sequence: TGCGCCAGCAGCTTGGGAGGGAGGGAAAAGTCACCCCTCCACTTT. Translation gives CASSLGGREKSPLHF.

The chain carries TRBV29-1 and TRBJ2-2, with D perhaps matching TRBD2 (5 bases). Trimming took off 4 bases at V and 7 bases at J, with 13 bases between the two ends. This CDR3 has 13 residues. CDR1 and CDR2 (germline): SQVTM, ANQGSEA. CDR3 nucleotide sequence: TGCAGCGTTGTAAAGGGAGACCACGGGGAGCTGTTTTTT. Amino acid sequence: CSVVKGDHGELFF.

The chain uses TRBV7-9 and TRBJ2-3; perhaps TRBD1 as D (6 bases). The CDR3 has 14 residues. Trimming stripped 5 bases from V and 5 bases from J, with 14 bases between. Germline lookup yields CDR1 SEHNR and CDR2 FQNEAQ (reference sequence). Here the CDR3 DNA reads TGTGCCAGCAGCCCCGGACAGTATGAAGATACGCAGTATTTT. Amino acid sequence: CASSPGQYEDTQYF.

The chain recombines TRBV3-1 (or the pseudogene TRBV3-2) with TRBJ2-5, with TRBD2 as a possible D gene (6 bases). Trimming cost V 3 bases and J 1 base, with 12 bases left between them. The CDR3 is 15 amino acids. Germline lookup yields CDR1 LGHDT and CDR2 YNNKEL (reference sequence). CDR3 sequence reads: CASSHGLTSQETQYF. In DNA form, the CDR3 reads TGTGCCAGCAGCCACGGATTGACTAGCCAAGAGACCCAGTACTTC.

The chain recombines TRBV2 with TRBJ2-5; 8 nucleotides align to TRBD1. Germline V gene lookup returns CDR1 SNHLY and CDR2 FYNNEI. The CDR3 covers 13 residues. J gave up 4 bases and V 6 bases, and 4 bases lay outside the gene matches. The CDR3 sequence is CASSIDRGETQYF. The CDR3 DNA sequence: TGTGCCAGCAGCATAGACAGGGGAGAGACCCAGTACTTC.

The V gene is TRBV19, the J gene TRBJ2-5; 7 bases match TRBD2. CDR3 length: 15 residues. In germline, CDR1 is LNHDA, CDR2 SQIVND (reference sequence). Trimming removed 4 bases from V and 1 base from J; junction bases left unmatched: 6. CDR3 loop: CASSRFSGGQETQYF. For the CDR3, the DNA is TGTGCCAGTAGTAGGTTTTCGGGGGGCCAAGAGACCCAGTACTTC. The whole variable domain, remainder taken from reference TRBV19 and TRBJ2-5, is DGGITQSPKYLFRKEGQNVTLSCEQNLNHDAMYWYRQDPGQGLRLIYYSQIVNDFQKGDIAEGYSVSREKKESFPLTVTSAQKNPTAFYLCASSRFSGGQETQYFGPGTRLLVL.

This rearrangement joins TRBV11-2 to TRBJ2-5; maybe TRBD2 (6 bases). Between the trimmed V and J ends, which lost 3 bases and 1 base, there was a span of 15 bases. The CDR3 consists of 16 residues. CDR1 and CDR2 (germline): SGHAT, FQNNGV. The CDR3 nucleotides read TGTGCCAGCAGCTTCGAGCTGGGGGGAACCCAAGAGACCCAGTACTTC. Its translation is CASSFELGGTQETQYF.

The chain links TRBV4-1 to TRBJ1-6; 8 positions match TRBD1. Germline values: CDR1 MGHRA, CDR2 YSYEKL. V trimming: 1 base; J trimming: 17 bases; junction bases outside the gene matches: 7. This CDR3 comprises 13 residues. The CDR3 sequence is CASSQATGTGIHF. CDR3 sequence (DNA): TGCGCCAGCAGCCAAGCTACCGGGACAGGAATCCACTTT.

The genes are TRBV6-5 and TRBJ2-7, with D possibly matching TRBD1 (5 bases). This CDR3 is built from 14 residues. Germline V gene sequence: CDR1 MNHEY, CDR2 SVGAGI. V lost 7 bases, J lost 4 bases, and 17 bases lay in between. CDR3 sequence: CASTSGQGGYEQYV. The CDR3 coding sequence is TGTGCCAGCACTTCAGGGCAGGGTGGATACGAGCAGTACGTC.